The clone carrying this T cell receptor beta chain showed up just a few times. Its specificity is unknown. The sample carries other DNA sequences with the same CDR3. In the original workflow: Junction-only immunoSEQ data arrived without quality scores, meaning filtering differed. The data were produced by immunoSEQ multiplex PCR, yet TCRdb's version contains in-frame clones alone and is incomplete. V, J and clone size reflect that table, while D and trimming were determined from the DNA. Of millions of clones listed, 90% to 95% are singletons. The sample comes from a study of shared clonotypes between healthy human individuals. Study-level background: The plates for each donor numbered three CD4 naive, three CD4 memory, two CD8 naive and one CD8 memory.

Study-wide results and caveats: Naive subsets generally had larger estimated richness than memory subsets. Clonotypes not shared had lower generation probabilities than those common to all four donors.

Germline V lookup: CDR1 SGHRS, CDR2 YFSETQ. The junction had 0 bases not matched to a gene; V was cut back by 1 base and J by 3 bases. This CDR3 has 13 residues. This TCR derives from a man between 18 and 29 years old in good health. The sample comprised naive CD4+ T cells sorted from blood. Subset denoted: CD45RA+ positively selected. The chain links TRBV5-1 to TRBJ1-1; TRBD1 matches at 7 bases. The CDR3 DNA reads as TGCGCCAGCAGCTTGCAGGGGGACACTGAAGCTTTCTTT. As protein: CASSLQGDTEAFF.